Given below is one T cell receptor (beta chain) in context. The antigen remains unidentified. The germline V and J ends were trimmed by 1 base and 5 bases, with 9 bases remaining between them. The CDR3 extends over 14 amino acids. The germline V gene encodes CDR1 SNHLY and CDR2 FYNNEI. Sequencing was performed with immunoSEQ multiplex PCR; in TCRdb, only in-frame clones are kept and a portion is missing. The sample yields 100,000 to 150,000 clones, roughly nine tenths seen once. This specimen belongs to a study of cytomegalovirus exposure and HLA in healthy donors. Study outcomes and limitations: Researchers reported that three CMV-associated chains were confirmed in vitro as CMV antigen-specific.

Separate from the roughly 630-subject first cohort was the approximately 120-subject validation cohort, to which the donors belonged. Sample: PBMCs. The V and J genes are TRBV2 and TRBJ1-5, with D unclear. The TCR comes from a woman under 30 in good health and CMV-seronegative. The CDR3 coding sequence is TGTGCCAGCAGTGAAGGACGGGAGGATCAGCCCCAGCATTTT. Protein product: CASSEGREDQPQHF.